These 22 T cell receptor beta chains were all obtained from the same sample, sequenced in a study of blood T cell repertoires in COVID-19. Sequencing was performed with immunoSEQ multiplex PCR; in TCRdb, only in-frame clones are kept and a portion is missing. The sample lists some 160,000 clones; about 83% were seen once. The source material was peripheral blood. The receptors were sampled from a woman aged 80 or over with acute or convalescent COVID-19.

This chain joins TRBV30 and TRBJ2-1; 14 bases line up with TRBD2. J was trimmed by 9 bases and V by 2 bases; bases with no gene match: 9. Germline CDR1 and CDR2: GTSNPN and SVGIG (reference sequence). The CDR3 runs 16 residues. The DNA of the CDR3 is TGTGCCTGGAGTACTGACAGGACTAGCGGGAGGAGTGAGCAGTTCTTC. Translation gives CAWSTDRTSGRSEQFF.

Of note for this clone: Other DNA sequences within the sample encode an identical CDR3. The chain has TRBV12-3 or TRBV12-4 and TRBJ1-2; D unclear. V lost 6 bases, J lost 0 bases, and 8 bases lay in between. The length of the CDR3 is 13 residues. Here the CDR3 DNA reads TGTGCCAGCAGCCTGACTTCTAACTATGGCTACACCTTC. Protein product: CASSLTSNYGYTF.

Regarding this clone: At one of its ends the junction is not consistent with the germline gene, which may arise from a read error. The chain recombines TRBV3-1 (or the pseudogene TRBV3-2) with TRBJ2-7; TRBD2 aligns across 7 bases. Germline V gene sequence: CDR1 LGHDT, CDR2 YNNKEL (reference sequence). The CDR3 is 12 amino acids. The CDR3 sequence is CASSQERRGLNF. The DNA for the CDR3 is TGTGCCAGCAGCCAAGAGCGGCGGGGACTAAACTTC.

V is TRBV28 and J is TRBJ1-2; 7 nucleotides line up with TRBD1. Trimming at V came to 9 bases and at J to 2 bases, leaving 6 bases not matched to a gene. The CDR3 runs 13 residues. CDR1 is MDHEN and CDR2 is SYDVKM in the germline V gene. CDR3 coding DNA: TGTGCCAGTCTGCCGGGACAGAACTATGGCTACACCTTC. It yields the protein CASLPGQNYGYTF.

The CDR3, as DNA: TGTGCCAGCAGCTTAGTTGGTTTAGCGGGAGGGCCGGGAGAGCAGTTCTTC. Translating it yields CASSLVGLAGGPGEQFF. This chain connects TRBV7-2 to TRBJ2-1; the match to TRBD2 covers 11 bases. Per germline, CDR1 SGHTA and CDR2 FQGNSA. Losses at the gene ends were 1 base for V and 10 bases for J; bases not matched to a gene: 12. CDR3 length equals 17 residues.

The rearrangement uses TRBV30 and TRBJ1-1, with TRBD1 matching 9 bases. The junction had 10 bases not matched to a gene; V was cut back by 7 bases and J by 4 bases. This CDR3 has 14 residues. Looked up from germline, CDR1 is GTSNPN and CDR2 is SVGIG (reference sequence). This chain's CDR3 is CASLGDRVFTEAFF. CDR3 bases: TGTGCCTCCTTGGGGGACAGGGTCTTCACTGAAGCTTTCTTT.

The chain has TRBV19 and TRBJ2-2; tentative D call: TRBD1 (5 bases). The germline CDR1 and CDR2 sequences are LNHDA and SQIVND (reference sequence). V was clipped by 3 bases and J by 0 bases, with 11 bases between them. CDR3 length: 16 residues. This chain's CDR3 is CASSISPGTNTGELFF. The CDR3 DNA is TGTGCCAGTAGTATTTCCCCAGGGACGAACACCGGGGAGCTGTTTTTT.

This clone appeared once. This chain connects TRBV27 to TRBJ1-2; TRBD1 agrees at 11 bases. Trimming at V came to 2 bases and at J to 4 bases, leaving 3 bases not matched to a gene. The CDR3 length is 15 residues. Germline V CDR1 and CDR2: MNHEY, SMNVEV (reference sequence). The CDR3 nucleotides are TGTGCCAGCAGTTTAGCAGGACAGGGGGCCTATGGCTACACCTTC. Its translation is CASSLAGQGAYGYTF.

V and J are TRBV3-1 (or the pseudogene TRBV3-2) and TRBJ1-5, with D uncertain. The CDR3 has 15 amino acids. V lost 5 bases to trimming and J lost 1 base, with 12 bases between them. Looked up from germline, CDR1 is LGHDT and CDR2 is YNNKEL (reference sequence). The CDR3 coding sequence is TGTGCCAGCAGCTCCGGGGTATTAAGCAATCAGCCCCAGCATTTT. Its protein is CASSSGVLSNQPQHF.

On this clone: The sample carries other DNA sequences with the same CDR3. The genes are TRBV19 and TRBJ1-5; D not resolved. CDR3 length: 13 residues. Trimming stripped 6 bases from V and 4 bases from J, with 10 bases between. Germline lookup yields CDR1 LNHDA and CDR2 SQIVND (reference sequence). DNA for the CDR3: TGTGCCAGTAGCGGCACGGGGAATCAGCCCCAGCATTTT. This translates into CASSGTGNQPQHF.

The rearrangement joins TRBV23-1 to TRBJ2-7; tentatively, D is TRBD1 (6 bases). TRBV23-1 qualifies as an ORF whose function is uncertain. With 7 bases removed from V and 3 bases from J, the gap between germline ends came to 31 bases. This CDR3 region has 19 residues. The DNA for the CDR3 is TGCGCCAGCACAATTGAGACGCCTTGGGGGCGATTGTATTTCTACGAGCAGTACTTC. Amino acids: CASTIETPWGRLYFYEQYF.

This chain connects TRBV18 to TRBJ2-7; 7 bases match TRBD1. This CDR3 is 14 amino acids long. Germline lookup yields CDR1 KGHSH and CDR2 LQKENI. V dropped 0 bases and J dropped 5; count of bases not matched to a gene: 4. CDR3 sequence (DNA): TGTGCCAGCTCACCACCTGACAGGGCCCACGAGCAGTACTTC. Its protein product is CASSPPDRAHEQYF.

This chain joins TRBV18 and TRBJ2-3, with TRBD1 matching over 8 bases. CDR1 and CDR2 (germline): KGHSH, LQKENI. The CDR3 contains 17 residues. The J segment lost 2 bases and the V segment lost 4 bases, leaving 11 bases of the junction unmatched. The CDR3 here is CASSLYGRTGSTDTQYF. CDR3 DNA: TGTGCCAGCTCACTCTATGGAAGGACAGGGTCCACAGATACGCAGTATTTT.

The chain couples TRBV5-5 to TRBJ2-7; weak D call: TRBD1 (5 bases). Germline assignment: CDR1 SGHKS and CDR2 YYEKEE (reference sequence). The CDR3 runs to 12 residues. The V gene lost 0 bases and the J gene lost 5 bases, with 6 bases spanning the gap. CDR3 nucleotide sequence: TGTGCCAGCAGCTTGGGGACAAACGAGCAGTACTTC. The encoded protein is CASSLGTNEQYF.

This chain connects TRBV28 to TRBJ2-5; 11 nucleotides match TRBD2. Trimming took 7 bases from V and 5 from J; bases not matched to a gene: 9. Germline V gene sequence: CDR1 MDHEN, CDR2 SYDVKM. This CDR3 region has 15 residues. CDR3 residues: CASTVLAGGRETQYF. In DNA, the CDR3 is TGTGCCAGCACTGTCCTAGCGGGGGGTCGGGAGACCCAGTACTTC.

This chain uses TRBV6-1 with TRBJ2-1; the D gene is possibly TRBD1 (5 bases). The CDR3 has 17 amino acids. The V end was cut by 0 bases, the J end by 9 bases, with 21 bases between. The V gene's germline CDR1 is MNHNS and CDR2 SASEGT. The CDR3 sequence: CASSEALRQSEIGEQFF. DNA of the CDR3: TGTGCCAGCAGTGAAGCGCTCCGACAGAGTGAAATAGGTGAGCAGTTCTTC.

The rearrangement links TRBV19 to TRBJ2-1, with 11 bases that match TRBD2. Germline V gene data show CDR1 as LNHDA and CDR2 as SQIVND (reference sequence). After removal of 3 bases from V and 6 bases from J, the junction contained 7 bases not matched to a gene. The CDR3 sequence is 16 residues long. The CDR3 spells CASSISLGTSGNEQFF. As DNA, the CDR3 is TGTGCCAGTAGTATCTCACTCGGGACTAGCGGCAATGAGCAGTTCTTC. Complete variable domain (other parts from reference TRBV19 and TRBJ2-1): DGGITQSPKYLFRKEGQNVTLSCEQNLNHDAMYWYRQDPGQGLRLIYYSQIVNDFQKGDIAEGYSVSREKKESFPLTVTSAQKNPTAFYLCASSISLGTSGNEQFFGPGTRLTVL.

The chain is built from TRBV19 and TRBJ1-5; perhaps TRBD1 as D (5 bases). V lost 7 bases to trimming and J lost 6 bases, with 16 bases between them. CDR1 LNHDA and CDR2 SQIVND come from the germline V gene (reference sequence). This CDR3 has 14 residues. The CDR3 nucleotides are TGTGCCAGTAATCTCCGAATGGGGGGTCAGCCCCAGCATTTT. This codes for CASNLRMGGQPQHF.

The genes are TRBV10-2 and TRBJ1-5; 9 bases agree with TRBD1. This CDR3 comprises 20 residues. Germline loops: CDR1 WSHSY, CDR2 SAAADI. With 0 bases clipped from V and 4 bases from J, the junction kept 16 bases outside the gene matches. The CDR3 loop is CASSESSPGVGTGHNQPQHF. The DNA of the CDR3 is TGCGCCAGCAGTGAGTCCTCCCCCGGGGTGGGGACAGGGCATAATCAGCCCCAGCATTTT.

The chain combines TRBV4-2 with TRBJ2-3, with 9 nucleotides matching TRBD2. The germline V gene has CDR1 LGHNA and CDR2 YNFKEQ. The CDR3 has 15 amino acids. The J segment lost 4 bases and the V segment lost 0 bases, leaving 2 bases of the junction unmatched. CDR3: CASSQERGGADTQYF. CDR3 DNA sequence: TGTGCCAGCAGCCAAGAGCGGGGGGGGGCAGATACGCAGTATTTT.

The gene calls are TRBV10-3 and TRBJ1-1; no firm D call. With 5 bases removed from V and 7 bases from J, the gap between germline ends came to 14 bases. Germline assignment: CDR1 ENHRY and CDR2 SYGVKD. The CDR3 covers 13 residues. For the CDR3, the DNA is TGTGCCATCAGTCTGGGCAGGTTAGGTGAAGCTTTCTTT. It encodes CAISLGRLGEAFF.

This clone was seen just once. The CDR3 spells CATTSLTVPLEYF. The CDR3 coding sequence is TGTGCCACGACATCCCTGACAGTCCCACTGGAGTACTTC. The chain employs TRBV6-5 and TRBJ2-7; a possible D gene is TRBD1 (5 bases). CDR1 and CDR2 (germline): MNHEY, SVGAGI. The CDR3 consists of 13 residues. V was pared by 10 bases and J by 11 bases, with 24 bases between.